The TCR beta chain described here comes from a study of T cells in Graves' hyperthyroidism and ophthalmopathy. The table lists this clonotype with a few counts. What it binds is unknown. Notes on the study in general: A median 6.5 months before onset, the model predicted ophthalmopathy.

TCR beta CDR3 sequences were amplified from RNA transcripts. During a first-round RT-PCR of the TCR CDR3, the HTBI primer set was used. TCRdb passed the multiplex PCR reads through MiXCR, listing each CDR3 protein once. The sample yields about 510,000 distinct CDR3 sequences, 14% seen once. Graves' hyperthyroidism showing no ophthalmopathy progression within 18 months was considered stable. Patients aged 18 to 65 had newly diagnosed hyperthyroidism that had lasted under 2 months. Fresh 10 ml peripheral blood yielded PBMCs. The CDR3 runs 16 residues. Looked up from germline, CDR1 is SGHRS and CDR2 is YFSETQ. V lost 4 bases and J lost 3, with 16 bases in between.

The rearrangement links TRBV5-1 to TRBJ2-2; D assignment may be TRBD1 or TRBD2 (5 bases each). This clonotype was obtained from a woman in her forties with Graves' hyperthyroidism. The specimen sequenced was blood. CDR3 bases: TGCGCCAGCAGCCTCCTCTCGGGGACCGACACCGGGGAGCTGTTTTTT. It yields the protein CASSLLSGTDTGELFF.